The 24 T cell receptor beta chains presented below share a single source sample, sequenced in a study of blood T cell repertoires in COVID-19. The protocol was immunoSEQ multiplex PCR, while the TCRdb copy is restricted to in-frame clones and leaves out a portion. This table holds tens of thousands of clones, about 90% found once. Sequencing was carried out using peripheral blood. Every receptor here comes from a man aged 60 to 69 with acute or convalescent COVID-19.

As regards this clone: The germline gene is not matched at one end of the junction; a read error may be the cause. The chain is built from TRBV7-7 and TRBJ2-1, with TRBD2 matching 10 bases. The CDR3 is made up of 18 amino acids. The germline V gene has CDR1 SSHAT and CDR2 FNYEAQ (reference sequence). The CDR3 nucleotides read TGTGCTAGCAGCTTAGCGCTAAGATCTAGCGGGAGTTACAATGAGCAGTTCTTC. Its translation: CASSLALRSSGSYNEQFF.

The genes are TRBV19 and TRBJ2-5; D call uncertain. This CDR3 has 13 residues. Per the germline V gene, CDR1 is LNHDA and CDR2 is SQIVND (reference sequence). V lost 4 bases and J 7 bases, leaving 13 bases between the germline ends. DNA for the CDR3: TGTGCCAGTAGTAGAGGCAAAGTGGGGACCCAGTACTTC. It encodes CASSRGKVGTQYF.

J is TRBJ2-2 and V is TRBV7-9; D unclear. Trimming pared 1 base from V and 2 bases from J, leaving 8 bases between. The CDR3 sequence is 15 residues long. Per germline, CDR1 SEHNR and CDR2 FQNEAQ (reference sequence). CDR3 protein: CASSLGATNTGELFF. In nucleotides, the CDR3 is TGTGCCAGCAGCTTAGGGGCCACTAACACCGGGGAGCTGTTTTTT.

The genes are TRBV7-8 and TRBJ2-2; D is undetermined. The V and J ends lost 1 base and 3 bases respectively, with 3 bases between them. CDR1 and CDR2 from the germline V gene are SGHVS and FQNEAQ. The CDR3 loop spans 13 amino acids. The CDR3 region has the DNA TGTGCCAGCAGCTTAGGGCACACCGGGGAGCTGTTTTTT. It is translated as CASSLGHTGELFF.

V and J are TRBV12-3 or TRBV12-4 and TRBJ1-1; unclear D gene. The V end lost 5 bases, the J end lost 5 bases, and 6 bases lay between the germline ends. The CDR3 spans 11 residues. DNA of the CDR3: TGTGCCAGCAGTGTGCGGACTGAAGCTTTCTTT. Protein sequence: CASSVRTEAFF.

The chain joins TRBV6-2 or TRBV6-3 to TRBJ1-4; no reliable D call. The germline V gene has CDR1 MNHEY and CDR2 SVGEGT. The length of the CDR3 is 16 residues. Trimming took off 0 bases at V and 1 base at J, with 9 bases between the two ends. The CDR3 here is CASSYSHSLTNEKLFF. As DNA, the CDR3 is TGTGCCAGCAGTTACTCCCACTCCTTAACTAATGAAAAACTGTTTTTT.

The chain couples TRBV4-3 to TRBJ1-2; D might be TRBD1 (6 bases). The germline V gene has CDR1 LGHNA and CDR2 YSLEER. This CDR3 is 15 amino acids long. Trimming left V 0 bases short and J 7 bases short, with 15 bases between. The CDR3 bases are TGCGCCAGCAGCCAAGAAAGAACAGGGTCGGCTGGCTACACCTTC. The encoded protein is CASSQERTGSAGYTF.

V and J are TRBV11-3 and TRBJ2-1; weak D call: TRBD2 (5 bases). V lost 1 base and J 4 bases, leaving 11 bases between the germline ends. Per the germline V gene, CDR1 is SGHNT and CDR2 is YENEEA. The CDR3 runs to 15 residues. The DNA of the CDR3 is TGTGCCAGCAGCTTAGGGGGAGTTCGGTACAATGAGCAGTTCTTC. Protein: CASSLGGVRYNEQFF. Together with reference TRBV11-3 and TRBJ2-1, the CDR3 gives the full variable domain: EAGVVQSPRYKIIEKKQPVAFWCNPISGHNTLYWYLQNLGQGPELLIRYENEEAVDDSQLPKDRFSAERLKGVDSTLKIQPAELGDSAVYLCASSLGGVRYNEQFFGPGTRLTVL.

J is TRBJ1-5 and V is TRBV10-3, with D unresolved. The CDR3 spans 13 residues. From germline, CDR1 is ENHRY and CDR2 SYGVKD. The CDR3 region has the DNA TGTGCTACCGACGACCGGCGTGGAGATCCCCAGCATTTT. It yields the protein CATDDRRGDPQHF.

This chain joins TRBV15 and TRBJ1-2; D gene ambiguous. CDR1 and CDR2 from the germline V gene are LNHNV and YYDKDF (reference sequence). The CDR3 covers 14 residues. The germline V and J ends were trimmed by 6 bases and 1 base, with 12 bases remaining between them. The CDR3 spells CATSLGLFNYGYTF. The CDR3, as DNA: TGTGCCACCAGTCTGGGCCTCTTTAACTATGGCTACACCTTC.

The V gene is TRBV5-4, the J gene TRBJ1-2, with D uncertain. V was cut by 5 bases and J by 4 bases, with 15 bases left in between. The CDR3 totals 14 residues. Germline CDR1 is SGHNT and CDR2 is YYREEE (reference sequence). The CDR3 loop is CASSQTRDLYGYTF. Written as DNA, the CDR3 is TGTGCCAGCAGTCAAACACGGGATCTCTATGGCTACACCTTC.

The rearrangement joins TRBV6-6 to TRBJ2-3, with D possibly matching TRBD1 (6 bases). V shed 1 base and J shed 3 bases, with 11 bases lying between them. Germline lookup yields CDR1 MNHNY and CDR2 SVGAGI (reference sequence). The CDR3 has 15 amino acids. The CDR3 DNA reads TGTGCCAGCAGTTACTGGAGCAGGGGAACAGATACGCAGTATTTT. Translated, it gives CASSYWSRGTDTQYF.

This chain connects TRBV9 to TRBJ2-1; 8 nucleotides align to TRBD2. Per the germline V gene, CDR1 is SGDLS and CDR2 is YYNGEE. Trimming took 3 bases from V and 6 from J; bases not matched to a gene: 11. This CDR3 is built from 16 residues. CDR3 region: CASSATAGSGANEQFF. CDR3 in DNA: TGTGCCAGCAGCGCTACAGCGGGTAGCGGGGCCAATGAGCAGTTCTTC.

The chain employs TRBV24-1 and TRBJ2-3, with 9 bases identical to TRBD1. The CDR3 is 15 residues long. Germline V gene sequence: CDR1 KGHDR, CDR2 SFDVKD. The trim removed 7 bases at V and 4 bases at J, leaving 8 bases unmatched. CDR3 nucleotide sequence: TGTGCCACCAGGGGGACAGGGCGTGATGCAGATACGCAGTATTTT. It translates to CATRGTGRDADTQYF.

The chain recombines TRBV6-6 with TRBJ2-3; 8 bases match TRBD2. This CDR3 comprises 15 residues. V shed 6 bases, J shed 3 bases, and the junction held 8 bases outside the gene matches. CDR1 and CDR2 (germline): MNHNY, SVGAGI (reference sequence). The CDR3 here is CASSKLAGRTDTQYF. CDR3 bases: TGTGCCAGCAGCAAATTAGCGGGACGGACAGATACGCAGTATTTT.

The chain has TRBV27 and TRBJ1-2; no clear D gene. Trimming removed 5 bases from V and 3 bases from J, with 13 bases in between. CDR1 MNHEY and CDR2 SMNVEV come from the germline V gene (reference sequence). The CDR3 contains 14 residues. CDR3 sequence: CASSSAGEHYGYTF. The DNA of the CDR3 is TGTGCCAGCAGTAGCGCTGGAGAGCACTATGGCTACACCTTC.

The chain employs TRBV28 and TRBJ1-4, with unresolved D. CDR1 is MDHEN, CDR2 SYDVKM, per germline. V was shortened by 8 bases and J by 4 bases, with 14 bases between the two germline ends. The length of the CDR3 is 14 residues. CDR3 coding DNA: TGTGCCAGCCGCAAACAGACACGTAATGAAAAACTGTTTTTT. It yields the protein CASRKQTRNEKLFF.

The chain carries TRBV5-5 and TRBJ1-2; TRBD1 agrees at 7 bases. The V gene's germline CDR1 is SGHKS and CDR2 YYEKEE (reference sequence). V lost 4 bases and J lost 8; bases outside the gene matches: 11. The length of the CDR3 is 14 residues. CDR3 amino acids: CASSPRQGQLGYTF. The CDR3, as DNA: TGTGCCAGCAGCCCTAGACAGGGACAGCTCGGCTACACCTTC.

This chain joins TRBV28 and TRBJ1-4; 10 bases agree with TRBD1. J gave up 7 bases and V 6 bases, and 5 bases lay outside the gene matches. The CDR3 loop spans 14 amino acids. Germline lookup yields CDR1 MDHEN and CDR2 SYDVKM. CDR3 coding DNA: TGTGCCAGCAGCGGACAGGGGGAGGGTGAAAAACTGTTTTTT. This sequence encodes CASSGQGEGEKLFF.

The chain uses TRBV7-2 and TRBJ2-1, with a possible D match to TRBD2 (5 bases). CDR1 and CDR2 from the germline V gene are SGHTA and FQGNSA. This CDR3 is built from 15 residues. Trimming pared 6 bases from V and 0 bases from J, leaving 12 bases between. The CDR3 DNA follows: TGTGCCAGCAGTCCCGAGCGGCGCTCCTACAATGAGCAGTTCTTC. Its protein product is CASSPERRSYNEQFF.

The chain employs TRBV7-2 and TRBJ2-1, with D tentatively TRBD2 (6 bases). V shed 5 bases and J shed 9 bases, with 14 bases lying between them. The germline CDR1 and CDR2 sequences are SGHTA and FQGNSA. CDR3 length: 13 amino acids. CDR3 protein: CASSPHRRGEQFF. The DNA of the CDR3 is TGTGCCAGCAGCCCCCACCGGCGGGGTGAGCAGTTCTTC.

This chain joins TRBV28 and TRBJ1-4, with TRBD1 identical over 10 bases. Per the germline V gene, CDR1 is MDHEN and CDR2 is SYDVKM. The CDR3 loop spans 16 amino acids. The J segment lost 15 bases and the V segment lost 5 bases, leaving 18 bases of the junction unmatched. CDR3 in DNA: TGTGCCAGCAGTCGCCCCCGACAGGGGGCGACTGAATGGGTGTTTTTT. Its translation: CASSRPRQGATEWVFF. Full variable domain (rest looked up from reference TRBV28 and TRBJ1-4): DVKVTQSSRYLVKRTGEKVFLECVQDMDHENMFWYRQDPGLGLRLIYFSYDVKMKEKGDIPEGYSVSREKKERFSLILESASTNQTSMYLCASSRPRQGATEWVFFGSGTQLSVL.

The V and J genes are TRBV7-9 and TRBJ1-1; unclear D gene. CDR1 and CDR2 (germline): SEHNR, FQNEAQ (reference sequence). The germline V and J ends were trimmed by 1 base and 8 bases, with 11 bases remaining between them. This CDR3 is 13 amino acids long. CDR3 DNA sequence: TGTGCCAGCAGCTTAGACGGGTTAGCAGAAGCTTTCTTT. Translation: CASSLDGLAEAFF.

This clone appeared once. The V call is TRBV14, the J call TRBJ2-3, with 13 bases fitting TRBD2. CDR1 and CDR2 from the germline V gene are SGHDN and FVKESK. The CDR3 is made up of 15 amino acids. The ends lost 5 bases at V and 4 bases at J; junction bases unmatched: 3. The CDR3 sequence is CASSDGLAGADTQYF. In DNA, the CDR3 is TGTGCCAGCAGCGACGGACTAGCGGGGGCAGATACGCAGTATTTT.